This T cell receptor beta chain was observed in a study of blood T cell repertoires in COVID-19. Study as a whole: Specimens from acute and convalescent COVID-19 originated in the United States, Italy and Spain. Sources were T cells, B-cell-depleted T cells, or PBMCs; the material itself was cDNA or gDNA.

This clone appeared a single time. The CDR3 contains 18 residues. Trimming at V came to 5 bases and at J to 3 bases, leaving 9 bases not matched to a gene. CDR1 SGHVS and CDR2 FQNEAQ come from the germline V gene. Methods used by the authors: Estimation of nucleated cell counts relied on the amplification of reference gene primers. This table comes from immunoSEQ multiplex PCR, and its TCRdb copy is limited to in-frame clones, with some not included. V and J calls plus clone size are reproduced from that table; the DNA served to infer D and trimming. Among some 74,000 clones listed, about 80% were seen once.

This TCR came from a human donor in a cohort sampled during active COVID-19. Sequenced material: peripheral blood. The chain has TRBV7-8 and TRBJ2-1; 14 nucleotides match TRBD2. CDR3 DNA sequence: TGTGCCAGCAGCAAAATGACTAGCGGGGGGGCAAACTACAATGAGCAGTTCTTC. Its protein is CASSKMTSGGANYNEQFF.